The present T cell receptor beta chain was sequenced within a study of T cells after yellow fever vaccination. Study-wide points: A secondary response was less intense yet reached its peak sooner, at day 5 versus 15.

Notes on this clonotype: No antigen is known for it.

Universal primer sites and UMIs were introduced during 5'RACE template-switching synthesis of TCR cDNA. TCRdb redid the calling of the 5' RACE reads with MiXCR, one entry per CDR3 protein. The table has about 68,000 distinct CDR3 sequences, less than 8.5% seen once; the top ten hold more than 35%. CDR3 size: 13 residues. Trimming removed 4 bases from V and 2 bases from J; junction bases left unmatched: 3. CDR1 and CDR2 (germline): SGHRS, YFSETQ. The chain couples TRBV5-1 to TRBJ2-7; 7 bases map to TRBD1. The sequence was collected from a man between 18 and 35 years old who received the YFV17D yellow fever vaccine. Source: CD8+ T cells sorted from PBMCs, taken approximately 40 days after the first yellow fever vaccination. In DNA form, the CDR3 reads TGCGCCAGCAGCCCGGGACAGCCCTACGAGCAGTACTTC. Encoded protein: CASSPGQPYEQYF.